One sample yielded the 28 T cell receptor beta chains listed below, sequenced in a study of blood T cells in healthy people across ages. The authors ran a second PCR of 7 to 11 cycles using a sample-barcoded 5' primer and a J-beta primer mix. TCRdb re-analysed the 5' RACE reads in MiXCR, keeping a single row per CDR3 protein. The repertoire consists of 700,000 or so distinct CDR3 sequences, with approximately 22% occurring once and the leading ten covering approximately 20%. Material: blood. These receptors were obtained from a man aged 65 to 79 in good health.

This clonotype came up a few times. V is TRBV3-1 and J is TRBJ2-2; 13 bases are a match to TRBD2. This CDR3 region has 16 residues. J was trimmed by 6 bases and V by 4 bases; bases with no gene match: 5. The germline CDR1 and CDR2 sequences are LGHDT and YNNKEL (reference sequence). The CDR3 region has the DNA TGTGCCAGCAGCCGAACTAGCGGGGGGGCCGCCGGGGAGCTGTTTTTT. It encodes CASSRTSGGAAGELFF. Full variable domain (rest looked up from reference TRBV3-1 and TRBJ2-2): DTAVSQTPKYLVTQMGNDKSIKCEQNLGHDTMYWYKQDSKKFLKIMFSYNNKELIINETVPNRFSPKSPDKAHLNLHINSLELGDSAVYFCASSRTSGGAAGELFFGEGSRLTVL.

The rearrangement uses TRBV4-1 and TRBJ2-3; 8 bases are a match to TRBD2. After removal of 0 bases from V and 3 bases from J, the junction contained 5 bases not matched to a gene. The CDR3 is 16 amino acids. From germline, CDR1 is MGHRA and CDR2 YSYEKL. The CDR3 region has the DNA TGCGCCAGCAGCCAAGATTTGGGACTAGGGACAGATACGCAGTATTTT. Translation: CASSQDLGLGTDTQYF.

The sample holds a few counts of this clonotype. The chain couples TRBV21-1 to TRBJ1-5; whether TRBD1, the table's D call, matches the DNA was not checked. TRBV21-1 is flagged as a pseudogene. This CDR3 is built from 15 residues. CDR3 sequence: CASSKGRGTNQPQHF. The DNA for the CDR3 is TGTGCCAGCAGCAAAGGCAGGGGGACTAATCAGCCCCAGCATTTT.

This clonotype appeared a few times. The chain recombines TRBV29-1 with TRBJ2-4; D is unclear. CDR3 length equals 12 residues. The germline gives CDR1 SQVTM, CDR2 ANQGSEA. The V gene lost 6 bases and the J gene lost 6 bases, with 12 bases spanning the gap. CDR3 in DNA: TGCAGCGTCGCCCTGTATGGAAACATTCAGTACTTC. This codes for CSVALYGNIQYF.

The chain recombines TRBV12-3 or TRBV12-4 with TRBJ1-1; no firm D call. The ends were cut back, 7 bases at V and 1 base at J, with 19 bases in the middle. The CDR3 loop spans 16 amino acids. The CDR3 loop is CASTPGAGAGNTEAFF. CDR3 bases: TGTGCCAGCACTCCCGGCGCGGGCGCGGGGAACACTGAAGCTTTCTTT.

Comments on this clonotype: Being one base from a much bigger clone, this may be a read error. This chain links TRBV7-9 with TRBJ2-1; 8 nucleotides match TRBD1. Germline-derived CDR1 and CDR2 are SEHNR and FQNEAQ (reference sequence). There are 15 residues in the CDR3. The CDR3 DNA reads TGTGCCAGCAGCTCACCGACAGGGGTGTACAATGAGCGGTTCTTC. Protein sequence: CASSSPTGVYNERFF.

The V gene is TRBV20-1, the J gene TRBJ1-2; D perhaps matches TRBD1 (6 bases). Trimming took 6 bases from V and 4 from J, leaving 18 bases between them. The germline V gene encodes CDR1 DFQATT and CDR2 SNEGSKA (reference sequence). CDR3 length: 14 amino acids. This CDR3 reads CSASQVGGLYGYTF. The CDR3 nucleotides read TGCAGTGCCAGTCAAGTCGGGGGGCTCTATGGCTACACCTTC.

This clonotype showed up many times. The CDR3: CSVEQGVVDRSSYEQYV. The CDR3 coding sequence is TGCAGCGTTGAACAGGGAGTTGTAGACAGGAGCTCCTACGAGCAGTACGTC. The chain joins TRBV29-1 to TRBJ2-7, with D possibly TRBD1 on 6 matching bases. Trimming took off 2 bases at V and 0 bases at J, with 20 bases between the two ends. Germline assignment: CDR1 SQVTM and CDR2 ANQGSEA. The CDR3 sequence is 17 residues long.

This chain uses TRBV29-1 with TRBJ2-7, with D unclear. This CDR3 contains 12 residues. Trimming left V 0 bases short and J 0 bases short, with 3 bases between. The germline V gene has CDR1 SQVTM and CDR2 ANQGSEA. The CDR3 DNA reads as TGCAGCGTTGAAGACAGCTCCTACGAGCAGTACGTC. Its protein is CSVEDSSYEQYV.

The chain joins TRBV12-3 or TRBV12-4 to TRBJ2-5, with TRBD2 matching over 10 bases. This CDR3 spans 19 amino acids. The V segment lost 2 bases and the J segment 1 base; nucleotides outside the gene matches: 13. CDR3 sequence: CASSLSTEYSGGFQETQYF. CDR3 nucleotide sequence: TGTGCCAGCAGTTTATCCACGGAGTATAGCGGGGGGTTCCAAGAGACCCAGTACTTC.

This clonotype was picked up a small number of times. This CDR3 is CATSDLQGTSRNEQFF. The CDR3 DNA is TGTGCCACCAGTGATTTACAGGGGACTAGCCGCAATGAGCAGTTCTTC. This chain links TRBV24-1 with TRBJ2-1; TRBD2 aligns across 9 bases. V lost 1 base, J lost 6 bases, and 6 bases stayed unmatched. Per the germline V gene, CDR1 is KGHDR and CDR2 is SFDVKD. This CDR3 spans 16 amino acids.

The rearrangement links TRBV5-1 to TRBJ2-3, with 7 bases fitting TRBD1. V gave up 4 bases and J gave up 0 bases; unmatched junction bases: 8. CDR1 and CDR2 from the germline V gene are SGHRS and YFSETQ. CDR3 length: 16 amino acids. CDR3 nucleotide sequence: TGCGCCAGCAGCCCGCGACAGGGTGTAAGCACAGATACGCAGTATTTT. As protein: CASSPRQGVSTDTQYF.

This sequence joins TRBV5-1 and TRBJ2-3; 9 positions agree with TRBD2. V shed 1 base and J 1 base; nucleotides not matched to a gene: 4. This CDR3 spans 16 amino acids. From germline, CDR1 is SGHRS and CDR2 YFSETQ. CDR3 sequence: CASSLTASGGTDTQYF. The CDR3, as DNA: TGCGCCAGCAGCTTGACAGCTAGCGGGGGCACAGATACGCAGTATTTT. Using reference TRBV5-1 and TRBJ2-3 for the parts outside the CDR3, the full variable domain is KAGVTQTPRYLIKTRGQQVTLSCSPISGHRSVSWYQQTPGQGLQFLFEYFSETQRNKGNFPGRFSGRQFSNSRSEMNVSTLELGDSALYLCASSLTASGGTDTQYFGPGTRLTVL.

This clonotype was counted a few times. The chain joins TRBV13 to TRBJ1-2; no firm D call. The germline gives CDR1 PRHDT, CDR2 FYEKMQ (reference sequence). The CDR3 is made up of 16 amino acids. Trimming left V 5 bases short and J 8 bases short, with 24 bases between. Here the CDR3 DNA reads TGTGCCAGCAGCATACACTCGGCCGGCCGTATTAAGGGCTACACCTTC. It yields the protein CASSIHSAGRIKGYTF.

The chain uses TRBV4-1 and TRBJ2-3; TRBD1 agrees at 11 bases. This CDR3 is built from 23 residues. The germline gives CDR1 MGHRA, CDR2 YSYEKL. The ends lost 8 bases at V and 0 bases at J; junction bases unmatched: 28. The CDR3: CASGRGQGVLAGKTFTSTDTQYF. The CDR3 coding sequence is TGCGCCAGCGGCCGGGGACAGGGGGTGCTAGCGGGAAAGACATTCACTAGCACAGATACGCAGTATTTT.

This clonotype was recorded once. The rearrangement links TRBV28 to TRBJ1-5, with 10 bases matching TRBD1. V lost 6 bases and J lost 4; bases outside the gene matches: 6. The CDR3 has 15 amino acids. CDR1 and CDR2 (germline): MDHEN, SYDVKM. CDR3 protein: CASRPPGQGNQPQHF. In DNA, the CDR3 is TGTGCCAGCAGGCCGCCGGGACAGGGGAATCAGCCCCAGCATTTT.

The gene calls are TRBV3-1 and TRBJ1-3; D is possibly TRBD1 (5 bases). Germline lookup yields CDR1 LGHDT and CDR2 YNNKEL (reference sequence). Trimming stripped 3 bases from V and 0 bases from J, with 9 bases between. This CDR3 has 15 residues. This CDR3 is CASSQGTYSGNTIYF. CDR3 sequence (DNA): TGTGCCAGCAGCCAGGGGACGTACTCTGGAAACACCATATATTTT.

V gene TRBV29-1 combines with J gene TRBJ2-2; D uncertain. Germline values: CDR1 SQVTM, CDR2 ANQGSEA. Trimming took off 5 bases at V and 1 base at J, with 14 bases between the two ends. The CDR3 runs to 15 residues. The CDR3 is CSVKWLAMNTGELFF. CDR3 nucleotides: TGCAGCGTTAAGTGGTTAGCAATGAACACCGGGGAGCTGTTTTTT.

The chain uses TRBV12-3 or TRBV12-4 and TRBJ2-1; TRBD1 matches at 8 bases. The CDR3 length is 15 residues. With 1 base clipped from V and 6 bases from J, the junction kept 5 bases outside the gene matches. The DNA of the CDR3 is TGTGCCAGCAGTTTAGTCCCCGGGACAGGCAATGAGCAGTTCTTC. Translation: CASSLVPGTGNEQFF.

V and J are TRBV5-5 and TRBJ2-1, with TRBD2 matching 10 bases. The DNA end is a closer match to TRBJ2-5, so the J assignment may be wrong. CDR1 and CDR2 (germline): SGHKS, YYEKEE (reference sequence). The CDR3 length is 15 residues. CDR3 DNA: TGTGCCAGCAGCTTGGAGCTAGCGGGAGTAGAGACCCAGTACTTC. Translating it yields CASSLELAGVETQYF.

This clonotype occurred many times. The genes are TRBV7-2 and TRBJ2-3, with D possibly being TRBD1 or TRBD2 (5 bases each). V lost 0 bases, J lost 1 base, and 5 bases lay in between. The CDR3 is made up of 14 amino acids. In germline, CDR1 is SGHTA, CDR2 FQGNSA. The CDR3 region is CASSLAGRTDTQYF. For the CDR3, the DNA is TGTGCCAGCAGCTTAGCGGGACGCACAGATACGCAGTATTTT.

This clonotype was detected a few times. J is TRBJ2-5 and V is TRBV20-1, with 10 bases that match TRBD2. The CDR3 consists of 15 residues. V shed 1 base, J shed 4 bases, and the junction held 6 bases outside the gene matches. The germline V gene encodes CDR1 DFQATT and CDR2 SNEGSKA (reference sequence). The CDR3, as DNA: TGCAGTGCTAGAGGGCTAGCGGGGGCGGGAGAGACCCAGTACTTC. As protein: CSARGLAGAGETQYF.

V and J are TRBV29-1 and TRBJ1-6; TRBD1 is a possible D gene (5 bases). The CDR3 runs 13 residues. Trimming pared 3 bases from V and 8 bases from J, leaving 11 bases between. Germline CDR1 and CDR2: SQVTM and ANQGSEA. This chain's CDR3 is CSVDRGRHSPLHF. CDR3 nucleotides: TGCAGCGTTGATAGGGGACGGCATTCACCCCTCCACTTT.

This chain joins TRBV29-1 and TRBJ2-3, with a weak D call TRBD1 (5 bases). V was pared by 6 bases and J by 1 base, with 8 bases between. The CDR3 length is 12 residues. Germline CDR1 and CDR2: SQVTM and ANQGSEA. The CDR3 nucleotides are TGCAGCGTATCCAGGGGCACAGATACGCAGTATTTT. This gives the protein CSVSRGTDTQYF.

V is TRBV6-6 and J is TRBJ1-4; D not certain. The CDR3 consists of 12 residues. Trimming took off 10 bases at V and 0 bases at J, with 6 bases between the two ends. Germline CDR1 is MNHNY and CDR2 is SVGAGI (reference sequence). The DNA for the CDR3 is TGTGCCACTTATGCAACTAATGAAAAACTGTTTTTT. This sequence encodes CATYATNEKLFF.

This clonotype was seen more than once but under ten times. The CDR3 DNA sequence: TGTGCCAGCAGCCCGTTTGGTCAGCCCCAGCATTTT. This translates into CASSPFGQPQHF. V usage is TRBV12-3 or TRBV12-4 and J usage is TRBJ1-5; no reliable D call. V was clipped by 6 bases and J by 6 bases, with 9 bases between them. The CDR3 length is 12 residues.

This clonotype has just a few counts. The V call is TRBV7-6, the J call TRBJ2-5; D unclear. Germline V lookup: CDR1 SGHVS, CDR2 FNYEAQ. The CDR3 length is 12 residues. Trimming stripped 5 bases from V and 7 bases from J, with 11 bases between. This CDR3 is CASSPTLGTQYF. CDR3 in DNA: TGTGCCAGCAGCCCAACCCTAGGGACCCAGTACTTC. Drawing the rest from reference TRBV7-6 and TRBJ2-5, the complete variable domain is GAGVSQSPRYKVTKRGQDVALRCDPISGHVSLYWYRQALGQGPEFLTYFNYEAQQDKSGLPNDRFSAERPEGSISTLTIQRTEQRDSAMYRCASSPTLGTQYFGPGTRLLVL.

This clonotype showed up just a few times. The chain uses TRBV3-1 and TRBJ2-7; D may be TRBD1 (5 bases). The V end lost 0 bases, the J end lost 6 bases, and 9 bases lay between the germline ends. The length of the CDR3 is 13 residues. Germline V lookup: CDR1 LGHDT, CDR2 YNNKEL (reference sequence). In DNA, the CDR3 is TGTGCCAGCAGCCAAGATTTCCAGGGCGAGCAGTACTTC. This codes for CASSQDFQGEQYF.